These 22 T cell receptor beta chains came from one sample sequenced in a study of blood T cell repertoires in COVID-19. TCRdb's copy holds only in-frame clones and misses some; the assay was immunoSEQ multiplex PCR. The sample lists about 44,000 clones, roughly nine tenths occurring once. Sequencing used peripheral blood. Every receptor here comes from a man between 65 and 85 years old with active COVID-19.

The J gene is TRBJ2-7, the V gene TRBV4-1; D ambiguous. This CDR3 comprises 15 residues. Between the trimmed V and J ends, which lost 1 base and 2 bases, there was a span of 12 bases. The V gene's germline CDR1 is MGHRA and CDR2 YSYEKL. Here the CDR3 reads CASSQGATRTYEQYF. The CDR3 coding sequence is TGCGCCAGCAGCCAAGGGGCAACACGCACCTACGAGCAGTACTTC.

This clone appeared once. CDR3 loop: CASSVPGQGDPTRYNEQFF. The CDR3 bases are TGCGCCAGCAGCGTACCGGGACAGGGAGACCCTACTCGCTACAATGAGCAGTTCTTC. The chain joins TRBV5-1 to TRBJ2-1; 9 bases agree with TRBD1. The CDR3 has 19 amino acids. V trimming: 4 bases; J trimming: 3 bases; junction bases outside the gene matches: 17. Germline assignment: CDR1 SGHRS and CDR2 YFSETQ.

The rearrangement links TRBV5-1 to TRBJ2-7, with D tentatively TRBD1 (5 bases). The CDR3 totals 12 residues. Trimming pared 4 bases from V and 7 bases from J, leaving 12 bases between. Germline V gene data show CDR1 as SGHRS and CDR2 as YFSETQ. This CDR3 reads CASSIDQGEQYF. DNA for the CDR3: TGCGCCAGCAGCATCGACCAGGGTGAGCAGTACTTC.

This chain uses TRBV4-3 with TRBJ1-4; the D gene is possibly TRBD1 (6 bases). Per germline, CDR1 LGHNA and CDR2 YSLEER. Trimming took off 3 bases at V and 4 bases at J, with 21 bases between the two ends. CDR3 length equals 18 residues. CDR3 nucleotide sequence: TGCGCCAGCAGCCAGGTTATGACAGGCCCAGATCTTAATGAAAAACTGTTTTTT. Amino acids: CASSQVMTGPDLNEKLFF.

V usage is TRBV7-9 and J usage is TRBJ2-1; a weak D match, TRBD1 (6 bases). This CDR3 is 16 amino acids long. Per germline, CDR1 SEHNR and CDR2 FQNEAQ (reference sequence). V was shortened by 6 bases and J by 1 base, with 16 bases between the two germline ends. The CDR3 sequence is CASRDSGTGSYNEQFF. CDR3 DNA: TGTGCCAGCAGAGACTCCGGCACAGGGTCCTACAATGAGCAGTTCTTC.

The V call is TRBV7-9, the J call TRBJ2-3; tentative D call: TRBD1 (6 bases). The V end was cut by 1 base, the J end by 4 bases, with 6 bases between. CDR3 length: 13 amino acids. Germline CDR1 and CDR2: SEHNR and FQNEAQ (reference sequence). CDR3 residues: CASSLGTADTQYF. In nucleotides, the CDR3 is TGTGCCAGCAGCTTAGGGACAGCAGATACGCAGTATTTT.

CDR3: CASSFETGSTEAFF. CDR3 sequence (DNA): TGTGCCAGCAGCTTTGAGACAGGGTCCACTGAAGCTTTCTTT. The rearrangement links TRBV5-8 to TRBJ1-1; 7 nucleotides align to TRBD1. The CDR3 spans 14 residues. Germline lookup yields CDR1 SGHTS and CDR2 YDEGEE. Germline trimming cut 2 bases from V and 4 bases from J; bases unmatched to any gene: 5. Full variable domain (rest looked up from reference TRBV5-8 and TRBJ1-1): EAGVTQSPTHLIKTRGQQATLRCSPISGHTSVYWYQQALGLGLQFLLWYDEGEERNRGNFPPRFSGRQFPNYSSELNVNALELEDSALYLCASSFETGSTEAFFGQGTRLTVV.

The genes are TRBV7-3 and TRBJ2-5; TRBD2 might be the D (6 bases). The germline gives CDR1 SGHTA, CDR2 FQGTGA. V lost 5 bases and J lost 4, with 11 bases in between. CDR3 length: 13 amino acids. CDR3 in amino acids: CASSPGVGETQYF. The DNA for the CDR3 is TGTGCCAGCAGCCCGGGGGTGGGAGAGACCCAGTACTTC.

The CDR3 region has the DNA TGTGCCAGCAGTTACTCAGGGACTAGCGGGGAGACCCAGTACTTC. Its translation: CASSYSGTSGETQYF. The J gene is TRBJ2-5, the V gene TRBV6-2 or TRBV6-3; 12 bases map to TRBD2. Germline V gene sequence: CDR1 MNHEY, CDR2 SVGEGT. V trimming: 0 bases; J trimming: 5 bases; junction bases outside the gene matches: 1. The CDR3 runs to 15 residues.

This chain uses TRBV9 with TRBJ2-7; 10 bases agree with TRBD2. Germline CDR1 is SGDLS and CDR2 is YYNGEE. The CDR3 totals 16 residues. The V segment lost 0 bases and the J segment 2 bases; nucleotides outside the gene matches: 5. CDR3 in DNA: TGTGCCAGCAGCGTAGGTCCAGCGGGGGGGACCTACGAGCAGTACTTC. It encodes CASSVGPAGGTYEQYF.

This chain uses TRBV5-1 with TRBJ2-7; possible D gene TRBD2, 6 bases. From germline, CDR1 is SGHRS and CDR2 YFSETQ. The CDR3 totals 16 residues. Deletions cut 4 bases from V and 0 bases from J, with 17 bases between. The CDR3 DNA reads as TGCGCCAGCAGCCCAAAAGGTGAGGAGGGCTCCTACGAGCAGTACTTC. This codes for CASSPKGEEGSYEQYF. The full variable domain, in which reference TRBV5-1 and TRBJ2-7 provide the parts outside the CDR3, is KAGVTQTPRYLIKTRGQQVTLSCSPISGHRSVSWYQQTPGQGLQFLFEYFSETQRNKGNFPGRFSGRQFSNSRSEMNVSTLELGDSALYLCASSPKGEEGSYEQYFGPGTRLTVT.

J is TRBJ2-7 and V is TRBV7-9; tentatively, D is TRBD2 (5 bases). The germline V and J ends were trimmed by 5 bases and 7 bases, with 18 bases remaining between them. This CDR3 region has 14 residues. Per germline, CDR1 SEHNR and CDR2 FQNEAQ (reference sequence). This CDR3 reads CASSPAREFREQYF. In nucleotides, the CDR3 is TGTGCCAGCAGCCCCGCCCGGGAATTTCGAGAGCAGTACTTC.

The chain joins TRBV9 to TRBJ1-5; D unclear. This CDR3 region has 14 residues. The V end was cut by 0 bases, the J end by 7 bases, with 11 bases between. Germline-derived CDR1 and CDR2 are SGDLS and YYNGEE. This CDR3 reads CASSVDTGSQPQHF. CDR3 DNA: TGTGCCAGCAGCGTAGATACGGGGAGCCAGCCCCAGCATTTT.

The chain joins TRBV7-6 to TRBJ2-7; 8 bases are shared with TRBD2. Germline CDR1 reads SGHVS; CDR2 reads FNYEAQ. This CDR3 comprises 14 residues. V shed 3 bases, J shed 2 bases, and the junction held 3 bases outside the gene matches. The CDR3 sequence: CASSFRGGPYEQYF. CDR3 nucleotides: TGTGCCAGCAGCTTTCGCGGGGGGCCCTACGAGCAGTACTTC.

The chain is built from TRBV29-1 and TRBJ1-2, with 10 bases lining up with TRBD1. Per the germline V gene, CDR1 is SQVTM and CDR2 is ANQGSEA. The V gene end was trimmed by 6 bases and the J gene end by 2 bases; junction bases not matched to a gene: 3. The CDR3 extends over 13 amino acids. The CDR3 coding sequence is TGCAGCGTCGGGGACAGGGGCAACTATGGCTACACCTTC. Protein: CSVGDRGNYGYTF.

The V gene is TRBV7-9, the J gene TRBJ2-7; 7 nucleotides align to TRBD1. This CDR3 spans 16 amino acids. Germline CDR1 and CDR2: SEHNR and FQNEAQ (reference sequence). With 5 bases clipped from V and 0 bases from J, the junction kept 10 bases outside the gene matches. The CDR3 region is CASSIGTGARSYEQYF. CDR3 sequence (DNA): TGTGCCAGCAGCATTGGAACAGGGGCTCGCTCCTACGAGCAGTACTTC.

The chain carries TRBV5-1 and TRBJ1-3; TRBD1 agrees at 7 bases. V shed 4 bases, J shed 6 bases, and the junction held 13 bases outside the gene matches. Germline V gene data show CDR1 as SGHRS and CDR2 as YFSETQ. The CDR3 is made up of 16 amino acids. The CDR3: CASSLPRGGAENTIYF. The DNA of the CDR3 is TGCGCCAGCAGCCTCCCGAGAGGGGGCGCCGAAAACACCATATATTTT.

The gene calls are TRBV7-2 and TRBJ2-1; TRBD2 aligns across 8 bases. The germline V gene encodes CDR1 SGHTA and CDR2 FQGNSA. V shed 8 bases, J shed 5 bases, and the junction held 11 bases outside the gene matches. This CDR3 has 15 amino acids. DNA of the CDR3: TGTGCCAGCTCAACGCTGGGACTAGTAAACAATGAGCAGTTCTTC. Residues: CASSTLGLVNNEQFF.

The chain is built from TRBV13 and TRBJ2-7; 7 bases map to TRBD2. V trimming: 5 bases; J trimming: 0 bases; junction bases outside the gene matches: 4. CDR1 and CDR2 (germline): PRHDT, FYEKMQ (reference sequence). This CDR3 contains 14 residues. The DNA of the CDR3 is TGTGCCAGCAGCACCGGGGGGACCTCCTACGAGCAGTACTTC. Amino acid sequence: CASSTGGTSYEQYF.

J is TRBJ1-1 and V is TRBV6-8, with D maybe TRBD1 (5 bases). This CDR3 has 17 residues. The ends were cut back, 9 bases at V and 1 base at J, with 24 bases in the middle. CDR1 MNHGY and CDR2 SAAAGT come from the germline V gene. The CDR3 bases are TGTGCCAGGGTCCTTGGAGAGTATGGAGGGACGAACACTGAAGCTTTCTTT. It specifies CARVLGEYGGTNTEAFF.

V usage is TRBV20-1 and J usage is TRBJ2-3; D gene unclear. CDR3 length equals 9 residues. The germline V gene has CDR1 DFQATT and CDR2 SNEGSKA (reference sequence). The V end lost 5 bases, the J end lost 10 bases, and 7 bases lay between the germline ends. Written as DNA, the CDR3 is TGCAGTGCTGGCCCTTCGCAGTATTTT. It encodes CSAGPSQYF.

The V call is TRBV5-4, the J call TRBJ2-1; tentative D call: TRBD2 (5 bases). The CDR3 is 15 residues long. In germline, CDR1 is SGHNT, CDR2 YYREEE (reference sequence). The V end was cut by 4 bases, the J end by 0 bases, with 11 bases between. In DNA form, the CDR3 reads TGTGCCAGCAGCCGTAGCGAGGGCTCCTACAATGAGCAGTTCTTC. Translated: CASSRSEGSYNEQFF.